A single sample is the source of the 26 T cell receptor beta chains below, sequenced in a study of OX40 agonist ivuxolimab in advanced cancers. Sequenced by immunoSEQ multiplex PCR; TCRdb stores in-frame clones only, minus some. The sample includes about 27,000 clones, more than 70% of them seen just once. Specimen: CD4+ or CD8+ T cells sorted from blood, collected in a trial of the OX40 agonist ivuxolimab. Every receptor here comes from an adult with an advanced solid tumor such as melanoma, head and neck, liver or kidney cancer.

The chain recombines TRBV14 with TRBJ2-5; D remains ambiguous. The J call may be in error: the DNA end matches TRBJ2-7 better. Germline loops: CDR1 SGHDN, CDR2 FVKESK. The CDR3 has 13 amino acids. The CDR3 reads CASSGLPIYEQYF. The CDR3 DNA sequence: TGTGCCAGCAGTGGCCTACCCATTTACGAGCAGTACTTC.

The CDR3 loop reads CASSPFGPNTDTQYF. CDR3 DNA: TGTGCCAGCAGCCCCTTTGGTCCAAACACAGATACGCAGTATTTT. This chain uses TRBV7-3 with TRBJ2-3; no firm D call. Germline V gene sequence: CDR1 SGHTA, CDR2 FQGTGA. The CDR3 contains 15 residues. Trimming removed 5 bases at V and 2 bases at J, with 14 bases between.

The V and J genes are TRBV7-9 and TRBJ2-5; tentative D call: TRBD2 (6 bases). Germline CDR1 is SEHNR and CDR2 is FQNEAQ (reference sequence). Trimming pared 5 bases from V and 1 base from J, leaving 17 bases between. The CDR3 loop spans 16 amino acids. As DNA, the CDR3 is TGTGCCAGCAGCCGCCCGGGGGATGGGGTCCAAGAGACCCAGTACTTC. Translated, it gives CASSRPGDGVQETQYF.

The chain has TRBV6-5 and TRBJ2-5, with TRBD1 matching 7 bases. With the DNA end fitting TRBJ2-7 better, the J assignment may be wrong. Looked up from germline, CDR1 is MNHEY and CDR2 is SVGAGI. There are 11 residues in the CDR3. The CDR3 is CASGTVYEQYF. In DNA, the CDR3 is TGTGCCTCCGGGACAGTCTACGAGCAGTACTTC.

The J gene is TRBJ1-1, the V gene TRBV14; D unclear. This CDR3 spans 12 amino acids. V was trimmed by 0 bases and J by 4 bases, leaving 3 bases between them. Germline V lookup: CDR1 SGHDN, CDR2 FVKESK. The CDR3 DNA is TGTGCCAGCAGCCAAGAAGGCACTGAAGCTTTCTTT. Its translation is CASSQEGTEAFF.

The chain has TRBV27 and TRBJ2-7, with 10 positions matching TRBD2. Germline CDR1 and CDR2: MNHEY and SMNVEV (reference sequence). This CDR3 is built from 14 residues. Trimming took 4 bases from V and 6 from J; bases not matched to a gene: 6. The CDR3 bases are TGTGCCAGCAGTTCAGGGACTAGCGTCTTCGAGCAGTACTTC. It translates to CASSSGTSVFEQYF.

The chain recombines TRBV18 with TRBJ1-1; D is possibly TRBD1 (5 bases). CDR1 KGHSH and CDR2 LQKENI come from the germline V gene. The CDR3 has 17 residues. Trimming stripped 2 bases from V and 8 bases from J, with 24 bases between. The CDR3 loop is CASSPSGDGRVPVEAFF. The CDR3 region has the DNA TGTGCCAGCTCACCAAGCGGTGATGGCAGGGTCCCTGTAGAAGCTTTCTTT.

This chain links TRBV5-1 with TRBJ2-7; the match to TRBD2 covers 7 bases. Losses at the gene ends were 0 bases for V and 5 bases for J; bases not matched to a gene: 8. Germline-derived CDR1 and CDR2 are SGHRS and YFSETQ. The CDR3 totals 15 residues. The CDR3 region is CASSLASREIHEQYF. For the CDR3, the DNA is TGCGCCAGCAGCTTGGCCTCGCGGGAGATCCACGAGCAGTACTTC.

V gene TRBV29-1 combines with J gene TRBJ2-3, with 8 bases aligning to TRBD2. In germline, CDR1 is SQVTM, CDR2 ANQGSEA. This CDR3 is built from 13 residues. V shed 6 bases, J shed 0 bases, and the junction held 2 bases outside the gene matches. CDR3 in amino acids: CSVAGGSTDTQYF. The CDR3 nucleotides read TGCAGCGTCGCGGGGGGCAGCACAGATACGCAGTATTTT.

This chain connects TRBV11-3 to TRBJ2-2; the match to TRBD1 covers 11 bases. Germline V lookup: CDR1 SGHNT, CDR2 YENEEA. The CDR3 is 15 amino acids. V lost 5 bases and J lost 5; bases outside the gene matches: 4. The CDR3 region is CASSGTGGKTGELFF. The CDR3 DNA reads as TGTGCCAGCAGCGGGACAGGGGGGAAGACCGGGGAGCTGTTTTTT.

The chain recombines TRBV7-6 with TRBJ1-1, with D unclear. V was trimmed by 2 bases and J by 4 bases, leaving 8 bases between them. The CDR3 totals 13 residues. Germline-derived CDR1 and CDR2 are SGHVS and FNYEAQ. DNA for the CDR3: TGTGCCAGCAGCTTAAAGGGTGGCACTGAAGCTTTCTTT. This translates into CASSLKGGTEAFF.

The genes are TRBV9 and TRBJ2-7; D not resolved. Trimming took off 4 bases at V and 4 bases at J, with 9 bases between the two ends. CDR3 size: 12 residues. The germline V gene has CDR1 SGDLS and CDR2 YYNGEE. In DNA, the CDR3 is TGTGCCAGCAGCCCGGAAGGTTACGAGCAGTACTTC. Translated, it gives CASSPEGYEQYF.

In regard to this clone: At one of its ends the junction is not consistent with the germline gene, which may arise from a read error. The chain combines TRBV20-1 with TRBJ1-1, with D uncertain. Germline loops: CDR1 DFQATT, CDR2 SNEGSKA (reference sequence). The CDR3 totals 8 residues. The CDR3 region is CSANLSNF. The CDR3 nucleotides are TGCAGTGCTAATCTTTCTAACTTT.

The chain carries TRBV20-1 and TRBJ2-1; D remains ambiguous. Germline assignment: CDR1 DFQATT and CDR2 SNEGSKA (reference sequence). CDR3 length equals 11 residues. Trimming removed 0 bases from V and 9 bases from J, with 6 bases in between. CDR3 coding DNA: TGCAGTGCTAGAGAGTTGGGTGAGCAGTTCTTC. This sequence encodes CSARELGEQFF.

J is TRBJ2-7 and V is TRBV13, with unresolved D. The CDR3 is made up of 12 amino acids. V was trimmed by 1 base and J by 3 bases, leaving 4 bases between them. Germline CDR1 PRHDT, CDR2 FYEKMQ (reference sequence). The CDR3 region has the DNA TGTGCCAGCAGCTTAGTTAGCTACGAGCAGTACTTC. As protein: CASSLVSYEQYF.

The chain couples TRBV19 to TRBJ2-5, with D uncertain. CDR1 is LNHDA, CDR2 SQIVND, per germline (reference sequence). The V and J ends lost 4 bases and 0 bases respectively, with 9 bases between them. This CDR3 spans 14 amino acids. CDR3 sequence (DNA): TGTGCCAGTAGTAGAAGAAGGGACCAAGAGACCCAGTACTTC. Its protein is CASSRRRDQETQYF.

CDR3 DNA: TGTGCCAGCAGCTTCCGGGACAGACCATTCTATGGCTACACCTTC. Residues: CASSFRDRPFYGYTF. The chain uses TRBV5-4 and TRBJ1-2; TRBD1 aligns across 7 bases. After removal of 2 bases from V and 4 bases from J, the junction contained 8 bases not matched to a gene. The CDR3 spans 15 residues. CDR1 and CDR2 (germline): SGHNT, YYREEE (reference sequence).

This clone was counted a single time. The rearrangement uses TRBV7-6 and TRBJ1-1; no definite D call. V lost 1 base and J 1 base, leaving 19 bases between the germline ends. The CDR3 loop spans 18 amino acids. Germline values: CDR1 SGHVS, CDR2 FNYEAQ. This CDR3 is CASSLVSPRFARNTEAFF. The CDR3 nucleotides are TGTGCCAGCAGCTTAGTATCCCCGAGGTTTGCCAGGAACACTGAAGCTTTCTTT.

This clone has only one observation. The chain uses TRBV6-5 and TRBJ1-4, with TRBD1 as a possible D gene (6 bases). Trimming stripped 3 bases from V and 1 base from J, with 12 bases between. Per germline, CDR1 MNHEY and CDR2 SVGAGI. The CDR3 totals 16 residues. The CDR3 nucleotides are TGTGCCAGCAGTTATCTTGGGGGCGTAACTAATGAAAAACTGTTTTTT. This encodes CASSYLGGVTNEKLFF.

DNA of the CDR3: TGTGCCAGCAGCCCCCCGACAGGGGGTTTGGACACCGGGGAGCTGTTTTTT. It yields the protein CASSPPTGGLDTGELFF. The chain joins TRBV9 to TRBJ2-2, with 9 bases lining up with TRBD1. Germline V gives CDR1 SGDLS, CDR2 YYNGEE. J was trimmed by 3 bases and V by 4 bases; bases with no gene match: 10. This CDR3 region has 17 residues.

This clone is judged medium-sized (0.01 to 0.1%). V and J are TRBV6-4 and TRBJ1-2; D possibly corresponds to TRBD1 (5 bases). With 2 bases removed from V and 4 bases from J, the gap between germline ends came to 17 bases. CDR3 length: 16 residues. Germline-derived CDR1 and CDR2 are MRHNA and SNTAGT. The CDR3 loop is CASSDTPQGPIYGYTF. In nucleotides, the CDR3 is TGTGCCAGCAGTGACACCCCCCAGGGCCCGATCTATGGCTACACCTTC.

The chain employs TRBV28 and TRBJ2-6; D remains ambiguous. The V end lost 6 bases, the J end lost 2 bases, and 5 bases lay between the germline ends. The CDR3 is 13 amino acids. CDR1 and CDR2 from the germline V gene are MDHEN and SYDVKM. As DNA, the CDR3 is TGTGCCAGCAGACCCCCTGGGGCCAACGTCCTGACTTTC. Its translation: CASRPPGANVLTF.

V usage is TRBV10-1 and J usage is TRBJ1-1; D is perhaps TRBD1 (5 bases). Germline CDR1 reads WNHNN; CDR2 reads SYGVQD (reference sequence). The CDR3 is 12 residues long. The CDR3 region is CVMLGVSTEAFF. As DNA, the CDR3 is TGCGTTATGCTAGGGGTTTCAACTGAAGCTTTCTTT.

The chain is built from TRBV4-1 and TRBJ2-7; a possible D gene is TRBD1 (5 bases). Germline CDR1 reads MGHRA; CDR2 reads YSYEKL. The CDR3 sequence is 15 residues long. V was cut by 4 bases and J by 0 bases, with 13 bases left in between. CDR3 residues: CASSPRLTDSYEQYF. CDR3 bases: TGCGCCAGCAGCCCCCGGTTGACAGACTCCTACGAGCAGTACTTC.

The chain uses TRBV6-6 and TRBJ1-6; no clear D. Trimming removed 0 bases from V and 5 bases from J, with 11 bases in between. Per the germline V gene, CDR1 is MNHNY and CDR2 is SVGAGI (reference sequence). The CDR3 is 16 amino acids. The CDR3 loop is CASSYSISEDNSPLHF. For the CDR3, the DNA is TGTGCCAGCAGTTACTCGATTTCAGAGGATAATTCACCCCTCCACTTT.

The rearrangement links TRBV27 to TRBJ1-1, with D hard to call. Trimming cost V 5 bases and J 0 bases, with 7 bases left between them. The CDR3 sequence is 13 residues long. The germline CDR1 and CDR2 sequences are MNHEY and SMNVEV (reference sequence). CDR3 sequence reads: CASSRWMNTEAFF. The CDR3 bases are TGTGCCAGCAGTAGATGGATGAACACTGAAGCTTTCTTT.